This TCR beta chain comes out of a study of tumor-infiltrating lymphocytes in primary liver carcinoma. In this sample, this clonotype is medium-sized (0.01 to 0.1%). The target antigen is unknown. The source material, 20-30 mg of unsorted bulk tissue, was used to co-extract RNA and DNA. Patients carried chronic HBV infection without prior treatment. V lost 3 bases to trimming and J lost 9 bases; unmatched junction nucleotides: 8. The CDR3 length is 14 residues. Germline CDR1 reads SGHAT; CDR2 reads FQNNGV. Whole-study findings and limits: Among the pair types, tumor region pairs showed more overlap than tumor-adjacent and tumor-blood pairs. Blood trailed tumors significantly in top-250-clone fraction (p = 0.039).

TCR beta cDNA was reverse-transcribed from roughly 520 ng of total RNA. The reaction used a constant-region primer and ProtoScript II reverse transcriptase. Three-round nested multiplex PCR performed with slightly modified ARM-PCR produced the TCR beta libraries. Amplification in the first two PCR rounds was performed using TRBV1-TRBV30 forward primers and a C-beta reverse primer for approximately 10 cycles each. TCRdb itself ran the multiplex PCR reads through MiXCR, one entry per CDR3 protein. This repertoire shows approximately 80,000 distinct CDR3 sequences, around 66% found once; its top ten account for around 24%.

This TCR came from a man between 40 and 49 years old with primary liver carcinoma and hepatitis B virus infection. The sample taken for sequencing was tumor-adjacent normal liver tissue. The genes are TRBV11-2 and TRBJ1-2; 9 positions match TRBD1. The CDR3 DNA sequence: TGTGCCAGCAGCTTGGGGACAGGGCGATTTCGCTACACCTTC. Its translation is CASSLGTGRFRYTF.